Listed below are T cell receptor beta chains from one sample, sequenced in a study of cytomegalovirus exposure and HLA in healthy donors. Sequenced by immunoSEQ multiplex PCR; TCRdb stores in-frame clones only, minus some. Of over 150,000 clones listed, about 90% are singletons. Source material: PBMCs. Source of these receptors: a girl in the first two years of life in good health and CMV-seronegative. The CDR3 runs from the conserved cysteine through the conserved F or W. Fields, in order: J gene, D gene, clone size, V gene, CDR3 DNA, CDR3 protein. A D gene is named only where the DNA matches it firmly. Clone size is stated in some rows and not others, as once, few, many or a class when expanded.

>TRBJ1-5|NA|NA|TRBV13
TGTGCCAGCAGCTTAGGGGCGGTTGAGCCCCAGCATTTT
CASSLGAVEPQHF
>TRBJ2-1|NA|few|TRBV9
TGTGCCAGCAGCGTAGTGGGCCCAAGCTCCTACAATGAGCAGTTCTTC
CASSVVGPSSYNEQFF
>TRBJ1-1|NA|NA|TRBV9
TGTGCCAGCAGCGTAGGCAGGGTGGGGACTGAAGCTTTCTTT
CASSVGRVGTEAFF
>TRBJ2-3|NA|NA|TRBV7-2
TGTGCCAGCAGCTTAGCGTCGCTATCCGGTGTGAATTTT
CASSLASLSGVNF
>TRBJ2-1|TRBD2|NA|TRBV6-1
TGTGCCAGCAGTGAGCGTAGCGGGGGGCCTTCCTACAATGAGCAGTTCTTC
CASSERSGGPSYNEQFF
>TRBJ2-7|TRBD1|NA|TRBV4-3
TGCGCCAGCAGCCAGGGTTGGACAGGAGGCTCCTACGAGCAGTACTTC
CASSQGWTGGSYEQYF
>TRBJ1-6|NA|NA|TRBV5-1
TGCGCCAGCAGCTTGGATCCGGGTGTAGACTCACCCCTCCACTTT
CASSLDPGVDSPLHF
>TRBJ1-2|NA|NA|TRBV11-2
TGTGCCAGCAGCTTAGGTTTGGGGGCTGGAGGCTACACCTTC
CASSLGLGAGGYTF
>TRBJ1-2|NA|NA|TRBV9
TGTGCCAGCAGCGAGTGGTGGGGCCATCGACTTGATGGCTACACCTTC
CASSEWWGHRLDGYTF
>TRBJ1-6|NA|NA|TRBV7-2
TGTGCCAGCAGCTTAGTCGGGGGGATGGATTCACCCCTCCACTTT
CASSLVGGMDSPLHF
>TRBJ2-1|NA|NA|TRBV5-1
TGCGCCAGCAGCCGACTCGTTGATCCCTACAATGAGCAGTTCTTC
CASSRLVDPYNEQFF
>TRBJ2-1|NA|few|TRBV2
TGTGCCAGTGTAGGTAGGGGCCTCTACAATGAGCAGTTCTTC
CASVGRGLYNEQFF
>TRBJ1-1|NA|NA|TRBV4-1
TGCGCCAGCAGCCGTTTAGCTAGGAGCACTGAAGCTTTCTTT
CASSRLARSTEAFF
>TRBJ2-3|NA|NA|TRBV4-1
TGCGCCAGCAGCCAAGATCCCCCAGGGGATAGCACAGATACGCAGTATTTT
CASSQDPPGDSTDTQYF
>TRBJ2-7|TRBD2|NA|TRBV7-6
TGTGCCAGCAGCTCCCTGACTAGCGGGGGGGCCTGGGAGCAGTACTTC
CASSSLTSGGAWEQYF
>TRBJ2-2|NA|NA|TRBV5-1
TGCGCCAGCAGCTTGTTGGGGCCCGGGGAGCTGTTTTTT
CASSLLGPGELFF
>TRBJ2-7|TRBD2|NA|TRBV19
TGTGCCAGTCGTTCCTCAGCGGGGTCCTACGAGCAGTACTTC
CASRSSAGSYEQYF
>TRBJ2-2|TRBD2|once|TRBV11-2
TGTGCCAGCAGCGGGGGGACTAGCAGAACCGGGGAGCTGTTTTTT
CASSGGTSRTGELFF
>TRBJ1-6|NA|NA|TRBV7-6
TGTGCCAGCAGCTTAGCGCCACAGGGTTCTTCACCCCTCCACTTT
CASSLAPQGSSPLHF
>TRBJ2-1|NA|NA|TRBV13
TGTGCCAGCAGCCCCTTTAACAATGAGCAGTTCTTC
CASSPFNNEQFF
>TRBJ1-3|NA|NA|TRBV15
TGTGCCACCAGCAGAGAGTCATTGAGCTCTGGAAACACCATATATTTT
CATSRESLSSGNTIYF
>TRBJ2-5|NA|once|TRBV7-3
TGTGCCAGCAGCGCGGATGGAGAGACCCAGTACTTC
CASSADGETQYF
>TRBJ2-1|NA|NA|TRBV30
TGTGCCTGGAGTTATGCCCGGAATGAGCAGTTCTTC
CAWSYARNEQFF
>TRBJ2-1|TRBD2|NA|TRBV5-1
TGCGCCAGCAGCACGGGAGGGGATGAGCAGTTCTTC
CASSTGGDEQFF
>TRBJ1-2|TRBD1|NA|TRBV7-3
TGTGCCAGCAGCTTTGACAGGGGTGGTGGCTACACCTTC
CASSFDRGGGYTF
>TRBJ1-2|TRBD1|NA|TRBV2
TGTGCCAGCAGTATTACAGGGGACGATGGCTACACCTTC
CASSITGDDGYTF
>TRBJ2-7|TRBD2|NA|TRBV4-2
TGTGCCAGCAGCCAATCTCGGGAGGGGACTAGCGGGGTCGAGCAGTACTTC
CASSQSREGTSGVEQYF